Listed below are T cell receptor beta chains from one sample, sequenced in a study of shared clonotypes between healthy human individuals. Assay: immunoSEQ multiplex PCR; the TCRdb copy retains only in-frame clones and omits some. The table includes roughly 1 million clones, approximately 68% detected once. The sample taken for sequencing was memory CD4+ T cells sorted from blood. These receptors were taken from a man aged 18 to 35 in good health. The CDR3 runs from the conserved cysteine through the conserved F or W. A D gene is named only where the DNA matches it firmly. A row's size may be missing; if present it is once, few, many or a size class.

clone_size	v_call	j_call	d_call	cdr3_aa	cdr3_nt
-	TRBV6-1	TRBJ1-2	-	CASSEGGEGGYGYTF	TGTGCCAGCAGTGAAGGGGGGGAAGGGGGCTATGGCTACACCTTC
-	TRBV6-5	TRBJ1-6	-	CASRPGPYNSPLHF	TGTGCCAGCAGACCCGGCCCTTATAATTCACCCCTCCACTTT
-	TRBV9	TRBJ2-5	-	CASSARDTRQETQYF	TGTGCCAGCAGCGCACGGGACACGAGGCAAGAGACCCAGTACTTC
-	TRBV5-4	TRBJ2-7	TRBD1	CASSPDRGPTYEQYF	TGTGCCAGCAGCCCCGACAGGGGGCCAACCTACGAGCAGTACTTC
-	TRBV18	TRBJ1-1	-	CASSQGLGTEAFF	TGTGCCAGCTCACAAGGACTCGGCACTGAAGCTTTCTTT
once	TRBV6-1	TRBJ1-6	-	CASSGAGDRSYNSPLHF	TGTGCCAGCAGTGGGGCGGGGGATCGGTCCTATAATTCACCCCTCCACTTT
-	TRBV6-1	TRBJ1-5	-	CASSEVGDQPQHF	TGTGCCAGCAGTGAAGTCGGGGATCAGCCCCAGCATTTT
-	TRBV12-5	TRBJ1-1	-	CASALRWARPSNTEAFF	TGTGCTAGTGCCTTACGTTGGGCTCGCCCATCGAACACTGAAGCTTTCTTT
-	TRBV19	TRBJ1-4	TRBD1	CASTEQGSSEKLFF	TGTGCCAGTACCGAACAGGGGAGTAGTGAAAAACTGTTTTTT
-	TRBV28	TRBJ1-4	-	CASSLLSTAVNEKLFF	TGTGCCAGCAGCCTCCTCTCGACAGCAGTTAATGAAAAACTGTTTTTT
once	TRBV6-5	TRBJ2-2	TRBD1	CASSRQGGVGELFF	TGTGCCAGCAGTAGACAGGGGGGGGTCGGGGAGCTGTTTTTT
-	TRBV28	TRBJ1-5	-	CASSSGGLIGNQPQHF	TGTGCCAGCAGTTCCGGGGGCCTCATTGGGAATCAGCCCCAGCATTTT
-	TRBV2	TRBJ1-4	-	CASSDPATNEKLFF	TGTGCCAGCAGTGACCCTGCAACTAATGAAAAACTGTTTTTT
few	TRBV5-1	TRBJ2-7	TRBD2	CASSLGPTSGSYEQYF	TGCGCCAGCAGCTTGGGTCCGACTAGCGGATCCTACGAGCAGTACTTC
-	TRBV18	TRBJ2-1	TRBD2	CASSPQGLAGVNEQFF	TGTGCCAGCTCACCTCAGGGTCTAGCGGGAGTCAATGAGCAGTTCTTC
-	TRBV10-3	TRBJ2-7	TRBD1	CAISEVSGQGFYEQYF	TGTGCCATCAGTGAGGTTTCGGGACAGGGGTTTTACGAGCAGTACTTC
-	TRBV18	TRBJ2-3	-	CASSPATQRDTQYF	TGTGCCAGCTCACCGGCGACTCAACGCGATACGCAGTATTTT
-	TRBV19	TRBJ2-5	TRBD1	CASSIAPGGAAQYF	TGTGCCAGTAGTATAGCCCCAGGGGGAGCCGCCCAGTACTTC
-	TRBV15	TRBJ2-7	TRBD1	CATSRGQGNEQYF	TGTGCCACCAGCAGAGGACAGGGCAACGAGCAGTACTTC
-	TRBV7-9	TRBJ2-1	TRBD2	CASSYGLAGINNEQFF	TGTGCCAGCAGCTACGGACTAGCGGGAATCAACAATGAGCAGTTCTTC
once	TRBV7-2	TRBJ2-2	-	CASNKNTGELFF	TGTGCCAGCAACAAGAACACCGGGGAGCTGTTTTTT
-	TRBV7-6	TRBJ2-7	-	CASSGGGGSYEQYF	TGTGCCAGCAGCGGCGGGGGCGGCTCCTACGAGCAGTACTTC
-	TRBV6-1	TRBJ1-5	-	CASRERDNQPQHF	TGTGCCAGCAGAGAGCGCGATAATCAGCCCCAGCATTTT
few	TRBV29-1	TRBJ2-5	-	CSVEPGETQYF	TGCAGCGTTGAGCCGGGAGAGACCCAGTACTTC
-	TRBV5-1	TRBJ2-3	-	CASSEGYLYRQYF	TGCGCCAGCAGCGAAGGATATCTATACCGGCAGTATTTT
-	TRBV14	TRBJ1-1	-	CASSQWTGVRAFF	TGTGCCAGCAGCCAATGGACCGGGGTTCGAGCTTTCTTT
-	TRBV5-4	TRBJ2-7	-	CASSLGYEQYF	TGTGCCAGCAGCTTGGGCTACGAGCAGTACTTC
-	TRBV7-2	TRBJ2-7	TRBD2	CASSRRTSGSYEQYF	TGTGCCAGCAGCCGAAGGACTAGCGGCTCCTACGAGCAGTACTTC
-	TRBV25-1	TRBJ1-1	-	CASSEFINTEAFF	TGTGCCAGCAGTGAATTTATCAACACTGAAGCTTTCTTT
-	TRBV27	TRBJ2-5	-	CARSPGEETQYF	TGTGCCAGATCCCCGGGGGAGGAGACCCAGTACTTC
once	TRBV18	TRBJ2-7	TRBD1	CASSPNGAGGDEQYF	TGTGCCAGCTCACCGAATGGGGCAGGGGGCGACGAGCAGTACTTC
-	TRBV10-3	TRBJ1-1	-	CAISDGVPEAFF	TGTGCCATCAGTGATGGGGTCCCTGAAGCTTTCTTT
-	TRBV6-5	TRBJ1-2	TRBD1	CASRHRGRRGYTF	TGTGCCAGCAGACACAGGGGGCGTCGAGGCTACACCTTC
-	TRBV28	TRBJ1-6	-	CASSFSKGASPLHF	TGTGCCAGCAGTTTCTCTAAGGGTGCGTCACCCCTCCACTTT
few	TRBV4-1	TRBJ2-3	TRBD2	CASSQDFSGRASSPDTQYF	TGCGCCAGCAGCCAAGATTTTAGCGGGAGGGCTTCAAGTCCAGATACGCAGTATTTT
-	TRBV6-1	TRBJ1-6	-	CASSEAGGLSSPLHF	TGTGCCAGCAGTGAAGCGGGAGGACTCAGTTCACCCCTCCACTTT
-	TRBV5-4	TRBJ2-3	TRBD2	CASSSKTSNTPDTQYF	TGTGCCAGCAGCTCAAAGACTAGCAACACACCAGATACGCAGTATTTT
-	TRBV5-1	TRBJ1-4	-	CASSLLETNEKLFF	TGCGCCAGCAGCTTACTAGAAACTAATGAAAAACTGTTTTTT